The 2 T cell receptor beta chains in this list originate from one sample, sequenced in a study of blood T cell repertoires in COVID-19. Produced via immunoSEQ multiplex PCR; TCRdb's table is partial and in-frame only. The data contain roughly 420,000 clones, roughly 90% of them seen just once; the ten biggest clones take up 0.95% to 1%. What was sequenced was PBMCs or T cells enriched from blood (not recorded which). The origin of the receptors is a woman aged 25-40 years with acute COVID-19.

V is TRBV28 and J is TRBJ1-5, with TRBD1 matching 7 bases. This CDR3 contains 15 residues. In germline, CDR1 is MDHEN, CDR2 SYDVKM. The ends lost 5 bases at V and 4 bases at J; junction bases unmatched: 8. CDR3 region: CASSLGTVFNQPQHF. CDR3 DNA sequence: TGTGCCAGCAGTCTAGGGACAGTTTTTAATCAGCCCCAGCATTTT.

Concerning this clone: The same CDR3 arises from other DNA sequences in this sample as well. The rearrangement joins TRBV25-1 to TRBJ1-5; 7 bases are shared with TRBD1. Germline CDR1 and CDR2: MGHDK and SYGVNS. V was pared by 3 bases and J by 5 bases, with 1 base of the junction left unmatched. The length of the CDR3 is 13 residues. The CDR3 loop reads CASSDQGDQPQHF. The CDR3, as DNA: TGTGCCAGCAGTGATCAGGGGGATCAGCCCCAGCATTTT.